The 5 T cell receptor beta chains in this list originate from one sample, sequenced in a study of a mutant IDH1 vaccine in newly diagnosed glioma. Profiled with immunoSEQ multiplex PCR; TCRdb holds only in-frame clones, not every one. This table has just under 80,000 clones, 90% to 95% appearing once. Their antigen targets remain unknown. Time point noted: week 5, during vaccination. It was 300 ug of mutant IDH1 20-mer peptide that made up each vaccine dose, given with topical imiquimod. The sample in question was PBMCs, obtained from a glioma patient whose treatment included an IDH1 peptide vaccine. The source is a woman aged 50 to 60 with glioma.

This sequence joins TRBV9 and TRBJ2-2; 7 bases match TRBD2. V lost 9 bases and J lost 5; bases outside the gene matches: 7. In germline, CDR1 is SGDLS, CDR2 YYNGEE. CDR3 length: 13 residues. CDR3 residues: CATPTSLTGELFF. In DNA, the CDR3 is TGTGCCACCCCGACTAGCCTTACCGGGGAGCTGTTTTTT.

The chain employs TRBV7-9 and TRBJ2-7; D call uncertain. The CDR3 extends over 11 amino acids. The germline CDR1 and CDR2 sequences are SEHNR and FQNEAQ (reference sequence). Trimming removed 3 bases from V and 5 bases from J, with 5 bases in between. CDR3 bases: TGTGCCAGCAGCTTTATGGACGAGCAGTACTTC. Its protein is CASSFMDEQYF.

This chain joins TRBV28 and TRBJ2-2; 7 nucleotides agree with TRBD1. The CDR3 covers 14 residues. The germline V gene encodes CDR1 MDHEN and CDR2 SYDVKM. V was pared by 3 bases and J by 7 bases, with 5 bases of the junction left unmatched. CDR3 region: CASSFDRVNGELFF. The CDR3 nucleotides read TGTGCCAGCAGTTTCGACAGGGTGAACGGGGAGCTGTTTTTT. The full variable domain, its missing parts supplied by reference TRBV28 and TRBJ2-2, is DVKVTQSSRYLVKRTGEKVFLECVQDMDHENMFWYRQDPGLGLRLIYFSYDVKMKEKGDIPEGYSVSREKKERFSLILESASTNQTSMYLCASSFDRVNGELFFGEGSRLTVL.

The chain is built from TRBV18 and TRBJ2-1; D unclear. This CDR3 is 13 amino acids long. Germline loops: CDR1 KGHSH, CDR2 LQKENI. V lost 8 bases and J lost 3, with 11 bases in between. The CDR3 DNA sequence: TGTGCCAGCACGTCGTCGGGCTACAATGAGCAGTTCTTC. Amino acid sequence: CASTSSGYNEQFF.

This clone has only one observation. The chain couples TRBV6-8 to TRBJ1-5; TRBD1 is a possible D gene (6 bases). The V gene lost 5 bases and the J gene lost 5 bases, with 13 bases spanning the gap. CDR1 is MNHGY and CDR2 is SAAAGT in the germline V gene. The CDR3 length is 14 residues. The CDR3 coding sequence is TGTGCCAGCAGTACGGACAGAATGGATCAGCCCCAGCATTTT. This encodes CASSTDRMDQPQHF.